These 26 T cell receptor beta chains originate from one sample sequenced in a study of cytomegalovirus exposure and HLA in healthy donors. With 60 Vbeta and 13 Jbeta primers, the PCR was carried out. Clones were sequenced by immunoSEQ multiplex PCR, and TCRdb holds only the in-frame ones, with some missing. This table has more than 95,000 clones, around 64% appearing once. The sequencing sample was made of PBMCs. The receptors shown here come from a man aged 55 to 70 in good health and CMV-seronegative.

The CDR3 spells CASSYSRAWRDVAFF. The CDR3 DNA reads TGTGCCAGCAGTTACTCAAGGGCCTGGAGGGATGTAGCTTTCTTT. The chain is built from TRBV6-5 and TRBJ1-1; the D is unclear. The CDR3 extends over 15 amino acids. Trimming removed 0 bases from V and 10 bases from J, with 18 bases in between. Germline-derived CDR1 and CDR2 are MNHEY and SVGAGI.

CDR3 DNA: TGTGCCAGCAGTGGTAAAGGGGAGGCAGATACGCAGTATTTT. Translating gives CASSGKGEADTQYF. The rearrangement joins TRBV6-4 to TRBJ2-3, with D perhaps matching TRBD2 (6 bases). Trimming took off 4 bases at V and 4 bases at J, with 12 bases between the two ends. The CDR3 is made up of 14 amino acids. CDR1 and CDR2 from the germline V gene are MRHNA and SNTAGT.

To note about this clone: Compared with germline, one end of the junction differs, possibly owing to a read error. The chain uses TRBV5-6 and TRBJ2-1; D may be TRBD2 (6 bases). The CDR3 loop spans 13 amino acids. Germline values: CDR1 SGHDT, CDR2 YYEEEE. The CDR3 sequence: CASNRGTYNGQFF. The DNA of the CDR3 is TGTGCCAGCAATCGGGGGACCTACAATGGGCAGTTCTTC.

This clone was seen a few times. This sequence joins TRBV5-1 and TRBJ1-3; D uncertain. The CDR3 length is 14 residues. From germline, CDR1 is SGHRS and CDR2 YFSETQ. Trimming took 0 bases from V and 1 from J, leaving 5 bases between them. DNA of the CDR3: TGCGCCAGCAGCTTGGCGAGTTCTGGAAACACCATATATTTT. Its translation is CASSLASSGNTIYF. The entire variable domain, with the rest obtained from reference TRBV5-1 and TRBJ1-3, is as follows: KAGVTQTPRYLIKTRGQQVTLSCSPISGHRSVSWYQQTPGQGLQFLFEYFSETQRNKGNFPGRFSGRQFSNSRSEMNVSTLELGDSALYLCASSLASSGNTIYFGEGSWLTVV.

The chain couples TRBV5-1 to TRBJ2-2; D is possibly TRBD1 (6 bases). The CDR3 loop spans 14 amino acids. V lost 0 bases, J lost 5 bases, and 8 bases lay in between. Germline V CDR1 and CDR2: SGHRS, YFSETQ. The CDR3 protein is CASSLDRETGELFF. The CDR3 DNA reads as TGCGCCAGCAGCTTGGACAGGGAAACCGGGGAGCTGTTTTTT.

The genes are TRBV6-1 and TRBJ2-4; the D is unclear. CDR3 length equals 15 residues. V was pared by 7 bases and J by 0 bases, with 13 bases between. Germline V gene data show CDR1 as MNHNS and CDR2 as SASEGT. Here the CDR3 reads CASIRSSRAKNIQYF. Written as DNA, the CDR3 is TGTGCCAGCATCAGAAGTTCCCGAGCCAAAAACATTCAGTACTTC.

There are a few counts of this clone. V and J are TRBV7-3 and TRBJ1-2; 7 bases line up with TRBD1. Trimming cost V 0 bases and J 2 bases; bases outside gene matches: 9. The CDR3 extends over 17 amino acids. CDR1 is SGHTA, CDR2 FQGTGA, per germline. The DNA of the CDR3 is TGTGCCAGCAGCTTAACCCAGACGACAGGGTCCAACTATGGCTACACCTTC. Its protein is CASSLTQTTGSNYGYTF.

The chain links TRBV19 to TRBJ1-4, with 7 nucleotides matching TRBD1. V shed 4 bases, J shed 8 bases, and the junction held 13 bases outside the gene matches. Per the germline V gene, CDR1 is LNHDA and CDR2 is SQIVND (reference sequence). There are 16 residues in the CDR3. This chain's CDR3 is CASSKGRRGTEEKLFF. The CDR3 nucleotides read TGTGCCAGTAGTAAGGGGAGGAGGGGGACAGAGGAAAAACTGTTTTTT.

The rearrangement joins TRBV6-6 to TRBJ1-1, with D perhaps matching TRBD1 (6 bases). CDR3 size: 12 residues. CDR1 MNHNY and CDR2 SVGAGI come from the germline V gene (reference sequence). Trimming cost V 3 bases and J 10 bases, with 12 bases left between them. The CDR3 protein is CASSYTGQSAFF. Written as DNA, the CDR3 is TGTGCCAGCAGTTATACGGGACAATCAGCTTTCTTT.

In this sample, this clone turned up a few times. V and J are TRBV5-1 and TRBJ2-1, with 7 bases fitting TRBD1. The V gene end was trimmed by 0 bases and the J gene end by 6 bases; junction bases not matched to a gene: 6. The CDR3 covers 15 residues. Germline V gene sequence: CDR1 SGHRS, CDR2 YFSETQ. CDR3 residues: CASSLVVQGSNEQFF. The CDR3 DNA reads as TGCGCCAGCAGCTTGGTCGTACAGGGGAGCAATGAGCAGTTCTTC.

This clone has ten or more counts. The rearrangement joins TRBV2 to TRBJ1-4; 9 bases agree with TRBD1. With V trimmed by 5 bases and J by 3 bases, 10 bases remained unmatched. This CDR3 is 17 amino acids long. Germline CDR1 reads SNHLY; CDR2 reads FYNNEI. CDR3 DNA sequence: TGTGCCAGCAGTACCGGACAGGGGCGACCCTCTAATGAAAAACTGTTTTTT. Its translation is CASSTGQGRPSNEKLFF.

V gene TRBV7-9 combines with J gene TRBJ2-3; 13 nucleotides line up with TRBD2. From germline, CDR1 is SEHNR and CDR2 FQNEAQ (reference sequence). V lost 5 bases, J lost 0 bases, and 2 bases stayed unmatched. This CDR3 has 16 residues. The CDR3 loop is CASSKGLAGSTDTQYF. The CDR3 bases are TGTGCCAGCAGCAAGGGACTAGCGGGGAGCACAGATACGCAGTATTTT. Full variable domain (outside the CDR3, taken from reference TRBV7-9 and TRBJ2-3): DTGVSQNPRHKITKRGQNVTFRCDPISEHNRLYWYRQTLGQGPEFLTYFQNEAQLEKSRLLSDRFSAERPKGSFSTLEIQRTEQGDSAMYLCASSKGLAGSTDTQYFGPGTRLTVL.

The chain is built from TRBV6-5 and TRBJ1-5, with a tentative D call TRBD1 (6 bases). V lost 8 bases, J lost 7 bases, and 18 bases lay in between. The length of the CDR3 is 14 residues. CDR1 is MNHEY and CDR2 is SVGAGI in the germline V gene. The chain's CDR3 is CASGPRRTAQPQHF. Written as DNA, the CDR3 is TGTGCCAGCGGCCCTCGGAGGACAGCGCAGCCCCAGCATTTT.

J is TRBJ2-1 and V is TRBV2; TRBD1 is a possible D gene (7 bases). The CDR3 consists of 12 residues. V was shortened by 11 bases and J by 3 bases, with 11 bases between the two germline ends. Germline V lookup: CDR1 SNHLY, CDR2 FYNNEI. The CDR3 DNA reads as TGTGCCGGGGGGACAGTCTACAATGAGCAGTTCTTC. This codes for CAGGTVYNEQFF.

Remarks on this clone: One junction end does not reproduce the germline sequence, and a read error may be involved. This chain joins TRBV11-3 and TRBJ2-7; 8 bases line up with TRBD2. From germline, CDR1 is SGHNT and CDR2 YENEEA. This CDR3 comprises 13 residues. CDR3 bases: TGTGCCACCAGCGGGAGAATCGGTAACGAGCAGTACTTC. Amino acids: CATSGRIGNEQYF. Using reference TRBV11-3 and TRBJ2-7 for the parts outside the CDR3, the full variable domain is EAGVVQSPRYKIIEKKQPVAFWCNPISGHNTLYWYLQNLGQGPELLIRYENEEAVDDSQLPKDRFSAERLKGVDSTLKIQPAELGDSAVYLCATSGRIGNEQYFGPGTRLTVT.

This clone was picked up a small number of times. The gene calls are TRBV5-1 and TRBJ1-1, with D hard to call. The V end was cut by 4 bases, the J end by 2 bases, with 12 bases between. The germline V gene has CDR1 SGHRS and CDR2 YFSETQ. The length of the CDR3 is 14 residues. CDR3 sequence: CASSRPGINTEAFF. The CDR3 DNA sequence: TGCGCCAGCAGCCGACCGGGTATAAACACTGAAGCTTTCTTT.

This chain joins TRBV28 and TRBJ2-1; D remains ambiguous. Deletions cut 5 bases from V and 0 bases from J, with 14 bases between. Germline-derived CDR1 and CDR2 are MDHEN and SYDVKM. The CDR3 is made up of 16 amino acids. CDR3 DNA sequence: TGTGCCAGCAGTACCAAGACTTCTAGCTCCTACAATGAGCAGTTCTTC. It codes for CASSTKTSSSYNEQFF. Full variable domain (rest looked up from reference TRBV28 and TRBJ2-1): DVKVTQSSRYLVKRTGEKVFLECVQDMDHENMFWYRQDPGLGLRLIYFSYDVKMKEKGDIPEGYSVSREKKERFSLILESASTNQTSMYLCASSTKTSSSYNEQFFGPGTRLTVL.

This clone was counted only a few times. This chain links TRBV5-4 with TRBJ1-2, with 8 bases fitting TRBD1. This CDR3 is 16 amino acids long. J was trimmed by 4 bases and V by 5 bases; bases with no gene match: 13. Germline V gives CDR1 SGHNT, CDR2 YYREEE (reference sequence). CDR3 in amino acids: CASSRGLAGGSYGYTF. CDR3 coding DNA: TGTGCCAGCAGTCGGGGGTTGGCAGGGGGCAGCTATGGCTACACCTTC.

V usage is TRBV5-1 and J usage is TRBJ1-4; 7 bases fit TRBD1. This CDR3 has 15 residues. V gave up 0 bases and J gave up 4 bases; unmatched junction bases: 3. Per the germline V gene, CDR1 is SGHRS and CDR2 is YFSETQ. The CDR3 DNA reads as TGCGCCAGCAGCTTGGAGCAGGGGGGTAATGAAAAACTGTTTTTT. It specifies CASSLEQGGNEKLFF.

The chain joins TRBV28 to TRBJ2-5; possible D gene TRBD2, 5 bases. V gave up 8 bases and J gave up 0 bases, with 16 bases separating them. Germline lookup yields CDR1 MDHEN and CDR2 SYDVKM. The CDR3 is made up of 15 amino acids. CDR3 sequence (DNA): TGTGCCAGCCGGGGAAGGACCAGGTACCAAGAGACCCAGTACTTC. Amino acids: CASRGRTRYQETQYF. Together with reference TRBV28 and TRBJ2-5, the CDR3 gives the full variable domain: DVKVTQSSRYLVKRTGEKVFLECVQDMDHENMFWYRQDPGLGLRLIYFSYDVKMKEKGDIPEGYSVSREKKERFSLILESASTNQTSMYLCASRGRTRYQETQYFGPGTRLLVL.

The V call is TRBV7-9, the J call TRBJ1-5, with 8 bases that match TRBD1. The length of the CDR3 is 15 residues. Germline trimming cut 5 bases from V and 3 bases from J; bases unmatched to any gene: 6. Germline V CDR1 and CDR2: SEHNR, FQNEAQ (reference sequence). The CDR3: CASSPTGAVNQPQHF. As DNA, the CDR3 is TGTGCCAGCAGCCCGACAGGGGCGGTCAATCAGCCCCAGCATTTT. Using reference TRBV7-9 and TRBJ1-5 for the parts outside the CDR3, the full variable domain is DTGVSQNPRHKITKRGQNVTFRCDPISEHNRLYWYRQTLGQGPEFLTYFQNEAQLEKSRLLSDRFSAERPKGSFSTLEIQRTEQGDSAMYLCASSPTGAVNQPQHFGDGTRLSIL.

The chain recombines TRBV27 with TRBJ1-2; D might be TRBD1 (6 bases). There are 13 residues in the CDR3. Germline lookup yields CDR1 MNHEY and CDR2 SMNVEV (reference sequence). Trimming took 7 bases from V and 4 from J, leaving 13 bases between them. CDR3 sequence reads: CASTTGPAYGYTF. CDR3 nucleotides: TGTGCCAGCACTACAGGGCCCGCCTATGGCTACACCTTC.

In this sample, this clone turned up a few times. The chain combines TRBV2 with TRBJ2-4; D remains unclear. CDR1 is SNHLY and CDR2 is FYNNEI in the germline V gene. Trimming cost V 2 bases and J 4 bases, with 3 bases left between them. The CDR3 has 12 amino acids. The CDR3 bases are TGTGCCAGCAGTGAACGGAAAAACATTCAGTACTTC. Translating gives CASSERKNIQYF.

This clone has only one observation. This sequence joins TRBV6-5 and TRBJ1-1; D call uncertain. The CDR3 loop spans 10 amino acids. Trimming cost V 4 bases and J 10 bases, with 7 bases left between them. The germline CDR1 and CDR2 sequences are MNHEY and SVGAGI. CDR3 loop: CASSLAPAFF. The CDR3 DNA reads as TGTGCCAGCAGTTTAGCCCCAGCTTTCTTT.

The gene calls are TRBV11-2 and TRBJ1-4; tentatively, D is TRBD1 (5 bases). CDR3 length equals 12 residues. Germline CDR1 is SGHAT and CDR2 is FQNNGV. V was pared by 2 bases and J by 10 bases, with 8 bases between. The DNA of the CDR3 is TGTGCCAGCAGCTTACCGGGGGGAAAACTGTTTTTT. Its translation: CASSLPGGKLFF. Complete variable domain (other parts from reference TRBV11-2 and TRBJ1-4): EAGVAQSPRYKIIEKRQSVAFWCNPISGHATLYWYQQILGQGPKLLIQFQNNGVVDDSQLPKDRFSAERLKGVDSTLKIQPAKLEDSAVYLCASSLPGGKLFFGSGTQLSVL.

V gene TRBV27 combines with J gene TRBJ2-7, with D maybe TRBD1 (6 bases). The CDR3 runs 14 residues. The germline gives CDR1 MNHEY, CDR2 SMNVEV (reference sequence). V lost 3 bases, J lost 2 bases, and 11 bases lay in between. This CDR3 reads CASSFAGDTYEQYF. In nucleotides, the CDR3 is TGTGCCAGCAGTTTTGCAGGGGACACCTACGAGCAGTACTTC.